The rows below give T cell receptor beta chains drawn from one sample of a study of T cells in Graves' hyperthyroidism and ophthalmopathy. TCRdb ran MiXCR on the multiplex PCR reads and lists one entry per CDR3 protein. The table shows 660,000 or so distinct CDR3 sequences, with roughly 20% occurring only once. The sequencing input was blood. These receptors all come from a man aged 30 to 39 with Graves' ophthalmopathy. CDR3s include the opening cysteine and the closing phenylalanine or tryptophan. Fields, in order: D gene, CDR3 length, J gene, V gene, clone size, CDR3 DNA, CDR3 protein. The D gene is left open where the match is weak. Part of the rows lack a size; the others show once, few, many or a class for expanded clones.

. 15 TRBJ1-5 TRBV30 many TGTGCCTGGAGCGCTAGGGGAGTAGGGAATCAGCCCCAGCATTTT CAWSARGVGNQPQHF
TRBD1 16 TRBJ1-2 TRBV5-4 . TGTGCCAGCAGCTTGGCCGGGACAGCTGAGGACGCTGGCTACACCTTC CASSLAGTAEDAGYTF
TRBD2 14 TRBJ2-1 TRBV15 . TGTGCCACCAGCATGTTAGCGGGAACGGATGAGCAGTTCTTC CATSMLAGTDEQFF
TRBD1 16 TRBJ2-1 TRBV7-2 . TGTGCCAGCAGCTTCGGCGACAGGGGTTTTGTCGATGAGCAGTTCTTC CASSFGDRGFVDEQFF
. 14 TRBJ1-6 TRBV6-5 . TGTGCCAGCAGTTACGGCAGGGGAAATTCACCCCTCCACTTT CASSYGRGNSPLHF
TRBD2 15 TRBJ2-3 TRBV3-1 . TGTGCCAGCAGCGCCGGAGTGGGAGGGGCAGATACGCAGTATTTT CASSAGVGGADTQYF
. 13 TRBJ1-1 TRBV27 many TGTGCCAGCAGTTACTCAAGGAACACTGAAGCTTTCTTT CASSYSRNTEAFF
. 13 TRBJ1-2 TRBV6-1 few TGTGCCAGCAGTCGGAGGGGTAGTGCTGGCTACACCTTC CASSRRGSAGYTF
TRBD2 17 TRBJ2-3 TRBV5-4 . TGTGCCAGCAGCTTGAGGTCTTTGGCTAGCGGGAGGGATACGCAGTATTTT CASSLRSLASGRDTQYF
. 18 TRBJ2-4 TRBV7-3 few TGTGCCAGCAGCGTCAATGAACGGTTAGCCCCTGAACAAAACATTCAGTACTTC CASSVNERLAPEQNIQYF
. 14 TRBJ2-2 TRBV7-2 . TGTGCCAGCAGCTTGGATCTTAACACCGGGGGGCTGTTTTTT CASSLDLNTGGLFF
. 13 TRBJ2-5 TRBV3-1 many TGTGCCAGCAGCCAAACCCTACAAGAGACCCAGTACTTC CASSQTLQETQYF
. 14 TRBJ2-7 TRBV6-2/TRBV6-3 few TGTGCCAGCAGCGCCGGCCAGAGCTCCTACGAGCAGTACTTC CASSAGQSSYEQYF
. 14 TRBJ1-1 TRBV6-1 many TGTGCCAGCACGCTCCAGGGGATTGACACTGAAGCTTTCTTT CASTLQGIDTEAFF
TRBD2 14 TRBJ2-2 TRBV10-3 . TGTGCCATCAAACTAGCGGGAAACACCGGGGAGCTGTTTTTT CAIKLAGNTGELFF
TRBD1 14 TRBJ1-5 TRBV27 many TGTGCCAGCAGCTCACAGGGGAGCAATCAGCCCCAGCATTTT CASSSQGSNQPQHF
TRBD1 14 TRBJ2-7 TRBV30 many TGTGCCTGGAGTCCGAAAACAGGGGTCTACGAGCAGTACTTC CAWSPKTGVYEQYF
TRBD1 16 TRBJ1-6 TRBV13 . TGTGCCAGCAGCTTAGGGGACAGGTCCCTTGGGGCACCCCTCCACTTT CASSLGDRSLGAPLHF
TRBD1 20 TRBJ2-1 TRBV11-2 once TGTGCCAGCAGCATAAACCGGGACAGGTTTATAGGAGCCTCCTACAATGAGCAGTTCTTC CASSINRDRFIGASYNEQFF
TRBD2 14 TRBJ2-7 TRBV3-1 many TGTGCCAGCAGTTTAACTAGCGGGAAACACGAGCAGTACTTC CASSLTSGKHEQYF
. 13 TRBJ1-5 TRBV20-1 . TGCAGTGCTAGAATTGCCCACAATCAGCCCCAGCATTTT CSARIAHNQPQHF
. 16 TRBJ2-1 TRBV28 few TGTGCCAGCATCTCTATCGACAGGTCAGATCACAATGAGCAGTTCTTC CASISIDRSDHNEQFF
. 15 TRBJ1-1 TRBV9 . TGTGCCAGCAGCGTAGATTCGGGGGCCACTAATGAAGCTTTCTTT CASSVDSGATNEAFF
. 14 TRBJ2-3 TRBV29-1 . TGCAGCGTTTCTTCTGGGACTAGCACAGATACGCAGTATTTT CSVSSGTSTDTQYF
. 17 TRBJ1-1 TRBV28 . TGTGCCAGCAGTTTCCTCACAAGGGGTTTATCAAACACTGAAGCTTTCTTT CASSFLTRGLSNTEAFF
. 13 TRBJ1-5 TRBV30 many TGTGCCTGGGCTGGGACGGCTAATCAGCCCCAGCATTTT CAWAGTANQPQHF
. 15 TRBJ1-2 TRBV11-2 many TGTGCCAGCAGCTCCTTCTCACAGGTTAACTATGGCTACACCTTC CASSSFSQVNYGYTF
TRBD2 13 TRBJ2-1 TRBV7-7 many TGTGCTAGCTCCAAAGCGGGGTCCCCTGAGCAGTTCTTC CASSKAGSPEQFF
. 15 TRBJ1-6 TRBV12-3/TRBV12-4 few TGTGCCAGCAGTAATCAGGCGTTCTATAATTCACCCCTCCACTTT CASSNQAFYNSPLHF
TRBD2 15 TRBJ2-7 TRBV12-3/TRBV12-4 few TGTGCCAGCAGTCCCCGACTAGCGGCTACCTACGAGCAGTACTTC CASSPRLAATYEQYF
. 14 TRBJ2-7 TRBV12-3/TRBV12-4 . TGTGCCAGCAAGGGGGGACCCCGGAACTACGAGCAGTACTTC CASKGGPRNYEQYF
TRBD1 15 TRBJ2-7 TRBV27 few TGTGCCAGCAGGACTTCGGGACAGGGGTACTACGAGCAGTACTTC CASRTSGQGYYEQYF
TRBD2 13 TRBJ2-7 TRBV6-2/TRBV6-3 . TGTGCCAGCAACTCCGGGACTACCTACGAGCAGTACTTC CASNSGTTYEQYF
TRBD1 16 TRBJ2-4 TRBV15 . TGTGCCACCAGCAGGGGGGACAGGCTAGCCAAAAACATTCAGTACTTC CATSRGDRLAKNIQYF
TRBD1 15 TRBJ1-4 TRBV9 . TGTGCCAGCAGCCTAGCAGAGGGGGCTTATGAAAAACTGTTTTTT CASSLAEGAYEKLFF
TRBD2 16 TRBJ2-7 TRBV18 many TGTGCCAGCTCACCATCAGGTAGCGGGAGTTCCTACGAGCAGTACTTC CASSPSGSGSSYEQYF
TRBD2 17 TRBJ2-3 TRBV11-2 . TGTGCCAGCAGCCTAGGCGGGGTCAGCGGGATCCTTGCTGGTGGGTATTTT CASSLGGVSGILAGGYF
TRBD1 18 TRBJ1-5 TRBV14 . TGTGCCAGCAGCCGACGGGACAGCCTATACAGCGGCAATCAGCCCCAGCATTTT CASSRRDSLYSGNQPQHF
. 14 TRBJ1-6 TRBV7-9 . TGTGCCAGCAGCTCGATAGCAGGGTATTCACCCCTCCACTTT CASSSIAGYSPLHF
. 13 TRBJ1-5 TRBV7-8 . TGTGCCAGCAGCTTAGCGCCGGATCAGCCCCAGCATTTT CASSLAPDQPQHF
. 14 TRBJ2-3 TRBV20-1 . TGCAGTGCTCCCTCGTCGGCTAGCACAGATACGCAGTATTTT CSAPSSASTDTQYF
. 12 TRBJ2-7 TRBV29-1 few TGCAGCGTTGAGGTAGCTCTCTACGAGCAGTACTTC CSVEVALYEQYF
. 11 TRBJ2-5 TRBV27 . TGTGCCAGCAGCCTCCCTCCGGCCCAGTACTTC CASSLPPAQYF
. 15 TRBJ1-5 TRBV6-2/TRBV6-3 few TGTGCCAGCAGTTACCTTGGGTATAGCAATCAGCCCCAGCATTTT CASSYLGYSNQPQHF
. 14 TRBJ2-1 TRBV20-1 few TGCAGTGCTAGAAGAGGGAGAGTCTACAATGAGCAGTTCTTC CSARRGRVYNEQFF
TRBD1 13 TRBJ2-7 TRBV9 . TGTGCCAGCAGCAGGACAGGGGTAAGCGAGCAGTACTTC CASSRTGVSEQYF
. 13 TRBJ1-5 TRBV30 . TGTGCCTGGAGTGGCGAGGGCGGCCAGCCCCAGCATTTT CAWSGEGGQPQHF
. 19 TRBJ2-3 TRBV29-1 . TGCAGCGTTCGAGGGGGGGGATTCCTCCCCCCGGGGCGCACAGATACGCAGTATTTT CSVRGGGFLPPGRTDTQYF
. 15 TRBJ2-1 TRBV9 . TGTGCCAGCAGCGTAGACAATGGGTACTACAATGAGCAGTTCTTC CASSVDNGYYNEQFF
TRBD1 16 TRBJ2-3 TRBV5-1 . TGCGCCAGCAGCCTCGGGACAGCCATCAGCACAGATACGCAGTATTTT CASSLGTAISTDTQYF
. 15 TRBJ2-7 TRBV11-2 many TGTGCCAGCAGCTTAGAAGGCAGGGTTATCTACGAGCAGTACTTC CASSLEGRVIYEQYF
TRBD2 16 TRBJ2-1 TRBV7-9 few TGTGCCAGCAGCTTAGTCGGGGGACTAGTGGTTAATGAGCAGTTCTTC CASSLVGGLVVNEQFF